This T cell receptor (beta chain) was found in a study of T cell repertoires in cytomegalovirus infection. Looking at the study overall: Recently identified HLA-C-restricted CMV epitopes were used, and well-studied HLA-B-restricted CMV epitopes were used as well. A matching HLA type, together with CMV infection, was signaled by public TCR beta signatures.

For this clonotype: No antigen is known for it.

TCRdb re-derived calls from the reads in MiXCR, one entry per CDR3 protein. This table holds approximately 990,000 distinct CDR3 sequences, around 30% found once. Study-level findings and limits: There were carriers of CMV plus the relevant HLA, and cumulative public TCR beta family frequency identified them. CMV-specific TCR beta clonotypes restricted by HLA-C were the ones dominating the ex vivo response.

Germline CDR1 reads MNHEY; CDR2 reads SVGAGI. V was cut by 2 bases and J by 4 bases, with 20 bases left in between. This CDR3 contains 17 residues. The TCR was taken from a human donor in good health (CMV status not recorded). Some clones in this sample may be carry-over from other donors' samples. J is TRBJ1-2 and V is TRBV6-5; D may be TRBD1 (6 bases). The sample here was cultured CD8+ T cells from PBMCs, taken from culture after CMV antigen stimulation. The CDR3 protein is CASSYSPPLDSIYGYTF. CDR3 nucleotide sequence: TGTGCCAGCAGTTACAGCCCACCTCTGGACAGCATCTATGGCTACACCTTC.